This section outlines one TCR beta chain sequence together with its context. The data were taken from a study of identifying expanded T cells in peripheral blood. V dropped 1 base and J dropped 5 bases, with 7 bases sitting between them. In germline, CDR1 is MNHEY, CDR2 SVGAGI. The CDR3 sequence is 13 residues long. The repertoire was sequenced with immunoSEQ multiplex PCR; TCRdb's copy has only in-frame clones and lacks some. This sample has around 120,000 clones, with 85% to 90% found just once. V and J are TRBV6-5 and TRBJ2-3; D ambiguous. Specimen: blood. This clonotype originated in a person aged 18 to 70 in good health. This chain's CDR3 is CASSYFSEDTQYF. As DNA, the CDR3 is TGTGCCAGCAGTTACTTCTCCGAAGATACGCAGTATTTT.